The 29 T cell receptor beta chains in this list originate from one sample, sequenced in a study of T cells after posttransplantation cyclophosphamide. Busulfan-fludarabine conditioning, marrow transplant, and cyclophosphamide on days +3 and +4 were administered. Libraries were prepared by immunoSEQ multiplex PCR; TCRdb keeps only in-frame clonotypes and omits some of them. The data list 20,000 to 25,000 clones, none observed once; about 1.8% falls to the top ten. Specimen: PBMCs, collected after allogeneic stem cell transplant with posttransplant cyclophosphamide. These receptors were taken from a male patient aged 18 to 35 who received an allogeneic stem cell transplant from a related donor, was CMV-positive, and had no GVHD. The T cells may partly be graft donor cells.

This clone occurred many times. The V and J genes are TRBV10-1 and TRBJ2-3; tentatively, D is TRBD2 (6 bases). The CDR3 runs 13 residues. Germline V lookup: CDR1 WNHNN, CDR2 SYGVQD (reference sequence). Deletions cut 4 bases from V and 9 bases from J, with 14 bases between. Here the CDR3 DNA reads TGCGCCAGCAGTGCCGTAGGAGGGAGGACGCAGTATTTT. This codes for CASSAVGGRTQYF.

In its sample, this clone was seen many times. This chain's CDR3 is CAWSPGTLYEQYF. In nucleotides, the CDR3 is TGTGCCTGGAGTCCCGGGACTTTATACGAGCAGTACTTC. This chain links TRBV30 with TRBJ2-7, with D perhaps matching TRBD2 (6 bases). CDR1 and CDR2 (germline): GTSNPN, SVGIG (reference sequence). The CDR3 loop spans 13 amino acids. V was trimmed by 2 bases and J by 4 bases, leaving 12 bases between them. Supplemented by reference TRBV30 and TRBJ2-7, the full variable domain reads SQTIHQWPATLVQPVGSPLSLECTVEGTSNPNLYWYRQAAGRGLQLLFYSVGIGQISSEVPQNLSASRPQDRQFILSSKKLLLSDSGFYLCAWSPGTLYEQYFGPGTRLTVT.

This clone was picked up many times. The chain has TRBV7-9 and TRBJ2-6, with unresolved D. CDR3 length: 12 amino acids. Germline-derived CDR1 and CDR2 are SEHNR and FQNEAQ (reference sequence). Trimming cost V 5 bases and J 5 bases, with 4 bases left between them. DNA of the CDR3: TGTGCCAGCAGCCCCTGGGCCAACGTCCTGACTTTC. This gives the protein CASSPWANVLTF.

This clone was observed at least ten times. This rearrangement joins TRBV20-1 to TRBJ2-2; D gene uncertain. CDR3 length: 11 residues. Germline CDR1 is DFQATT and CDR2 is SNEGSKA (reference sequence). With 6 bases removed from V and 4 bases from J, the gap between germline ends came to 6 bases. The CDR3 region has the DNA TGCAGTGCCCGAGGCACCGGGGAGCTGTTTTTT. It translates to CSARGTGELFF.

This clone occurred many times. Different DNA sequences within this sample yield the same CDR3. The chain employs TRBV28 and TRBJ2-7; D might be TRBD1 (5 bases). The CDR3 runs 12 residues. Germline CDR1 is MDHEN and CDR2 is SYDVKM. Trimming left V 6 bases short and J 0 bases short, with 6 bases between. The CDR3 DNA reads as TGTGCCAGCAGCAGGGACTCCTACGAGCAGTACTTC. It is translated as CASSRDSYEQYF.

This clone has ten or more counts. V and J are TRBV9 and TRBJ2-3; 8 bases are shared with TRBD2. V gave up 3 bases and J gave up 2 bases; unmatched junction bases: 5. The CDR3 is 15 amino acids. Germline loops: CDR1 SGDLS, CDR2 YYNGEE. The CDR3 region has the DNA TGTGCCAGCAGCGCTAGCGGGTACTTCACAGATACGCAGTATTTT. Amino acids: CASSASGYFTDTQYF.

This clone was seen at least ten times. The chain recombines TRBV18 with TRBJ2-5; the D gene is possibly TRBD2 (5 bases). CDR1 KGHSH and CDR2 LQKENI come from the germline V gene. Trimming pared 3 bases from V and 4 bases from J, leaving 9 bases between. The CDR3 extends over 13 amino acids. The CDR3 DNA reads TGTGCCAGCTCACCTAGGGCGGGAGAGACCCAGTACTTC. It codes for CASSPRAGETQYF.

This clone appeared many times. V usage is TRBV28 and J usage is TRBJ2-7, with D possibly matching TRBD2 (6 bases). CDR3 length: 14 residues. The germline V and J ends were trimmed by 6 bases and 6 bases, with 18 bases remaining between them. Germline-derived CDR1 and CDR2 are MDHEN and SYDVKM. CDR3: CASRTPGERLEQYF. The CDR3 region has the DNA TGTGCCAGCAGAACTCCGGGAGAACGACTCGAGCAGTACTTC. Based on the CDR3 plus reference TRBV28 and TRBJ2-7, the full variable domain is DVKVTQSSRYLVKRTGEKVFLECVQDMDHENMFWYRQDPGLGLRLIYFSYDVKMKEKGDIPEGYSVSREKKERFSLILESASTNQTSMYLCASRTPGERLEQYFGPGTRLTVT.

This clone was seen many times. The rearrangement links TRBV18 to TRBJ2-7; TRBD2 agrees at 10 bases. Trimming at V came to 1 base and at J to 3 bases, leaving 9 bases not matched to a gene. The CDR3 contains 17 residues. Per germline, CDR1 KGHSH and CDR2 LQKENI. CDR3 nucleotides: TGTGCCAGCTCACCACTCTTTCTAGCGGGGGTGGTCTACGAGCAGTACTTC. This encodes CASSPLFLAGVVYEQYF. Complete variable domain (other parts from reference TRBV18 and TRBJ2-7): NAGVMQNPRHLVRRRGQEARLRCSPMKGHSHVYWYRQLPEEGLKFMVYLQKENIIDESGMPKERFSAEFPKEGPSILRIQQVVRGDSAAYFCASSPLFLAGVVYEQYFGPGTRLTVT.

This clone has ten or more counts. The chain recombines TRBV28 with TRBJ1-1; D not resolved. This CDR3 region has 13 residues. Germline loops: CDR1 MDHEN, CDR2 SYDVKM. V was trimmed by 3 bases and J by 6 bases, leaving 11 bases between them. The CDR3 bases are TGTGCCAGCAGTTTTGTGAGGGTCGCTGAAGCTTTCTTT. Translation gives CASSFVRVAEAFF.

The table lists this clone with many counts. V and J are TRBV19 and TRBJ2-2, with 9 bases fitting TRBD2. The CDR3 length is 13 residues. The junction had 8 bases not matched to a gene; V was cut back by 11 bases and J by 7 bases. Germline V gene lookup returns CDR1 LNHDA and CDR2 SQIVND (reference sequence). The CDR3 spells CASRTSDGGELFF. In nucleotides, the CDR3 is TGTGCCTCCAGGACTAGCGATGGCGGGGAGCTGTTTTTT.

This clone was counted ten times or more. V is TRBV5-1 and J is TRBJ2-4; 8 nucleotides agree with TRBD1. Unmatched junction bases numbered 16, after V lost 4 bases and J lost 7 bases. Germline V CDR1 and CDR2: SGHRS, YFSETQ. The CDR3 has 17 residues. CDR3 amino acids: CASSRDHRGISLNIQYF. Here the CDR3 DNA reads TGCGCCAGCAGCAGAGACCACAGGGGGATAAGTCTGAACATTCAGTACTTC. The whole variable domain, remainder taken from reference TRBV5-1 and TRBJ2-4, is KAGVTQTPRYLIKTRGQQVTLSCSPISGHRSVSWYQQTPGQGLQFLFEYFSETQRNKGNFPGRFSGRQFSNSRSEMNVSTLELGDSALYLCASSRDHRGISLNIQYFGAGTRLSVL.

Many counts were recorded for this clone. The chain employs TRBV28 and TRBJ2-3; the D gene is possibly TRBD2 (6 bases). Germline V gives CDR1 MDHEN, CDR2 SYDVKM. Deletions cut 3 bases from V and 5 bases from J, with 15 bases between. The CDR3 loop spans 15 amino acids. The CDR3: CASSFNMAGIDTQYF. DNA of the CDR3: TGTGCCAGCAGTTTCAACATGGCGGGAATAGATACGCAGTATTTT.

This clone was detected ten times or more. The rearrangement links TRBV5-6 to TRBJ1-4; unclear D gene. This CDR3 is 14 amino acids long. V was cut by 2 bases and J by 6 bases, with 11 bases left in between. Per germline, CDR1 SGHDT and CDR2 YYEEEE. CDR3 nucleotide sequence: TGTGCCAGCAGCTTCTGGGGAGATTATGAAAAACTGTTTTTT. Amino acid sequence: CASSFWGDYEKLFF.

In its sample, this clone was seen a few times. This sequence joins TRBV5-6 and TRBJ2-5; unclear D gene. The J call could be wrong; TRBJ2-7 is a better fit for the DNA end. The CDR3 consists of 11 residues. Germline lookup yields CDR1 SGHDT and CDR2 YYEEEE. The CDR3 DNA reads as TGTGCCAGCAGCTTAGAATACGAGCAGTACTTC. Encoded protein: CASSLEYEQYF.

This clone occurred many times. V and J are TRBV19 and TRBJ2-5, with D possibly being TRBD1 (8 bases). Deletions cut 6 bases from V and 4 bases from J, with 18 bases between. Germline V gene data show CDR1 as LNHDA and CDR2 as SQIVND (reference sequence). The length of the CDR3 is 15 residues. The CDR3 DNA reads TGTGCCAGTAGGGGGAGGACAGGGAGGGTAGAGACCCAGTACTTC. It translates to CASRGRTGRVETQYF.

This clone was picked up many times. V is TRBV19 and J is TRBJ1-4; 10 bases align to TRBD1. CDR1 and CDR2 (germline): LNHDA, SQIVND (reference sequence). The V segment lost 8 bases and the J segment 4 bases; nucleotides outside the gene matches: 10. CDR3 size: 16 residues. The CDR3 loop is CASGKPDRGRNEKLFF. In DNA, the CDR3 is TGTGCCAGTGGAAAACCCGACAGGGGGCGTAATGAAAAACTGTTTTTT.

In this sample, this clone turned up many times. CDR3 DNA sequence: TGTGCCAGCAGTTTCAGGGGAAGAGAAGCTTTCTTT. It yields the protein CASSFRGREAFF. The gene calls are TRBV27 and TRBJ1-1; perhaps TRBD1 as D (6 bases). Germline CDR1 MNHEY, CDR2 SMNVEV (reference sequence). Trimming removed 3 bases at V and 8 bases at J, with 10 bases between. The CDR3 consists of 12 residues.

This clone was seen ten or more times. CDR3 DNA sequence: TGCGCCAGCAGCCGGCACGCGGGACTAGAGGACGAGGGAGATACGCAGTATTTT. Translating it yields CASSRHAGLEDEGDTQYF. This chain uses TRBV4-1 with TRBJ2-3; 8 nucleotides line up with TRBD2. Germline CDR1 is MGHRA and CDR2 is YSYEKL. V gave up 4 bases and J gave up 5 bases; unmatched junction bases: 17. The CDR3 covers 18 residues.

This clone was observed a few times. V is TRBV28 and J is TRBJ2-5; TRBD1 is a possible D gene (6 bases). The tail of the sequence fits TRBJ2-7 better, so the J call may be wrong. The CDR3 contains 13 residues. The V gene's germline CDR1 is MDHEN and CDR2 SYDVKM. CDR3 sequence (DNA): TGTGCCCACAGTTTGGGGGCCCCAGGCGAGCAGTACTTC. It codes for CAHSLGAPGEQYF.

This clone occurred many times. The chain employs TRBV4-3 and TRBJ2-1; 11 bases line up with TRBD2. This CDR3 comprises 18 residues. With 5 bases clipped from V and 1 base from J, the junction kept 10 bases outside the gene matches. Germline-derived CDR1 and CDR2 are LGHNA and YSLEER. The CDR3 sequence: CASSVRLAGLGSYNEQFF. DNA of the CDR3: TGCGCCAGCAGCGTAAGACTAGCGGGGTTAGGGTCCTACAATGAGCAGTTCTTC.

There are many counts of this clone. Here the CDR3 reads CASSPTTGGSGNTIYF. The CDR3 DNA sequence: TGTGCCAGCTCACCGACGACGGGAGGGTCTGGAAACACCATATATTTT. V is TRBV18 and J is TRBJ1-3; no definite D call. CDR1 is KGHSH, CDR2 LQKENI, per germline. The length of the CDR3 is 16 residues. Trimming removed 3 bases from V and 1 base from J, with 13 bases in between.

In its sample, this clone was seen many times. This chain connects TRBV7-3 to TRBJ2-6; 7 bases are a match to TRBD2. The CDR3 sequence is 19 residues long. Trimming removed 1 base from V and 0 bases from J; junction bases left unmatched: 9. Germline V gene sequence: CDR1 SGHTA, CDR2 FQGTGA. The chain's CDR3 is CASSLISTSDSSGANVLTF. CDR3 nucleotide sequence: TGTGCCAGCAGCTTAATATCTACTAGCGACTCCTCTGGGGCCAACGTCCTGACTTTC. The full variable domain, in which reference TRBV7-3 and TRBJ2-6 provide the parts outside the CDR3, is GAGVSQTPSNKVTEKGKYVELRCDPISGHTALYWYRQSLGQGPEFLIYFQGTGAADDSGLPNDRFFAVRPEGSVSTLKIQRTERGDSAVYLCASSLISTSDSSGANVLTFGAGSRLTVL.

V and J are TRBV16 and TRBJ1-2; D remains unclear. Germline loops: CDR1 KGHSY, CDR2 FQNENV. The V end was cut by 1 base, the J end by 9 bases, with 12 bases between. The CDR3 extends over 13 amino acids. The CDR3 loop reads CASSQYTEARYTF. CDR3 DNA sequence: TGTGCCAGCAGCCAATACACCGAAGCGCGCTACACCTTC.

The sample holds many counts of this clone. This chain connects TRBV6-1 to TRBJ2-7; tentative D call: TRBD1 (6 bases). The length of the CDR3 is 17 residues. V lost 4 bases to trimming and J lost 2 bases, with 21 bases between them. Germline-derived CDR1 and CDR2 are MNHNS and SASEGT. The CDR3 loop reads CASSVPSDRPKPYEQYF. In DNA form, the CDR3 reads TGTGCCAGCAGTGTCCCCTCAGACAGGCCTAAACCCTACGAGCAGTACTTC.

This clone has ten or more counts. The chain has TRBV4-1 and TRBJ2-1, with 9 bases matching TRBD1. V trimming: 0 bases; J trimming: 5 bases; junction bases outside the gene matches: 2. This CDR3 has 15 residues. The germline CDR1 and CDR2 sequences are MGHRA and YSYEKL. This CDR3 is CASSQDRTGDNEQFF. CDR3 nucleotides: TGCGCCAGCAGCCAAGATAGGACAGGGGACAATGAGCAGTTCTTC.

This clone was picked up many times. The rearrangement links TRBV5-6 to TRBJ1-6; a weak D match, TRBD1 (5 bases). V gave up 0 bases and J gave up 9 bases, with 13 bases separating them. The CDR3 loop spans 15 amino acids. The germline V gene encodes CDR1 SGHDT and CDR2 YYEEEE. Here the CDR3 reads CASSLDGGFSSPLHF. The CDR3 DNA is TGTGCCAGCAGCTTGGACGGGGGATTTAGTTCACCCCTCCACTTT.

This clone was picked up many times. Here the CDR3 DNA reads TGTGCCAGCAATCCAAGACTCCGGGACAGGGGCACAGATACGCAGTATTTT. Encoded protein: CASNPRLRDRGTDTQYF. The J gene is TRBJ2-3, the V gene TRBV6-4; TRBD1 agrees at 9 bases. The germline gives CDR1 MRHNA, CDR2 SNTAGT. The ends lost 7 bases at V and 1 base at J; junction bases unmatched: 12. The CDR3 has 17 residues.

This clone has at least ten counts. This chain links TRBV28 with TRBJ1-3, with 8 bases aligning to TRBD1. Germline trimming cut 7 bases from V and 4 bases from J; bases unmatched to any gene: 6. In germline, CDR1 is MDHEN, CDR2 SYDVKM. The CDR3 is 14 residues long. The CDR3 nucleotides are TGTGCCAGCACTCCCCAGGGGGCGGGAAACACCATATATTTT. It specifies CASTPQGAGNTIYF.